A selection of T cell receptor beta chains follows, all from one sample in a study of blood T cell repertoires in COVID-19. Clones were read by immunoSEQ multiplex PCR, and TCRdb kept only the in-frame ones, dropping some. The data show roughly 58,000 clones, with about three quarters seen just once and roughly a fifth held by the top ten. The specimen sequenced was peripheral blood. The receptors here all came from a man between 50 and 59 years old with active or convalescent COVID-19. The CDR3 runs from the conserved cysteine through the conserved F or W. The order of the fields is J gene, V gene, clone size, D gene, CDR3 DNA, CDR3 protein. The D gene is left open where the match is weak. Clone size appears in some rows only: once, few, many, or a class for an expanded clone.

TRBJ2-1	TRBV5-6	NA	TRBD2	TGTGCCAGCACCCCTGGACTAGCGGCCTACAATGAGCAGTTCTTC	CASTPGLAAYNEQFF
TRBJ1-1	TRBV9	NA	NA	TGTGCCAGCAGGAAAGGATGGGGAGGGGTTTCTGAAGCTTTCTTT	CASRKGWGGVSEAFF
TRBJ2-1	TRBV19	few	NA	TGTGCCAGTAGCATAACCGGGTCGTACAATGAGCAGTTCTTC	CASSITGSYNEQFF
TRBJ1-2	TRBV10-3	NA	NA	TGTGCCATCAGTGAGTTACAGAGTAACTATGGCTACACCTTC	CAISELQSNYGYTF
TRBJ2-7	TRBV30	once	TRBD1	TGTGCCTGGAGCAGACAGGGTCCCAGGTACGAGCAGTACTTC	CAWSRQGPRYEQYF
TRBJ2-7	TRBV6-2/TRBV6-3	NA	NA	TGTGCCAGCTGCCCCAGGACACCGGGCTACGAGCAGTACTTC	CASCPRTPGYEQYF
TRBJ2-3	TRBV6-4	few	NA	TGTGCCAGCAGCCCTGCCGGAGGCGGCACAGATACGCAGTATTTT	CASSPAGGGTDTQYF
TRBJ2-3	TRBV29-1	NA	TRBD1	TGCAGCCTTGAGGGTTTTGAAAAGGGGGCACGTTCGGATACGCAGTATTTT	CSLEGFEKGARSDTQYF
TRBJ1-4	TRBV5-1	NA	TRBD1	TGCGCCAGCAGCTTCTCAGGGGGCCTCGATGAAAAACTGTTTTTT	CASSFSGGLDEKLFF
TRBJ2-2	TRBV6-5	NA	TRBD1	TGTGCCAGCAGTACGTCAACAGGGGCCGGGGAGCTGTTTTTT	CASSTSTGAGELFF
TRBJ2-7	TRBV19	NA	NA	TGTGCCAGTAGTATTCTGGTTGGGAGCTCCTACGAGCAGTACTTC	CASSILVGSSYEQYF
TRBJ1-1	TRBV11-2	NA	NA	TGTGCCAGCAGCTTAGTGGGCAGGGAAGGTACTGAAGCTTTCTTT	CASSLVGREGTEAFF
TRBJ1-2	TRBV28	NA	NA	TGTGCCAGCAGTTACCAGAATTATGGCTACACCTTC	CASSYQNYGYTF
TRBJ2-1	TRBV5-8	NA	NA	TGTGCCAGCAGCTCGGACAGATACAATGAGCAGTTCTTC	CASSSDRYNEQFF
TRBJ2-7	TRBV11-3	NA	NA	TGTGCCAGCAGCTTGGACACAAACCTAGGCGAGCAGTACTTC	CASSLDTNLGEQYF
TRBJ1-2	TRBV7-2	NA	NA	TGTGCCAGCAGCTTAGACGGCACAGGGCTCGGAGGCTACACCTTC	CASSLDGTGLGGYTF
TRBJ2-5	TRBV3-1/TRBV3-2	NA	TRBD2	TGTGCCAGCAGACCTAAGCGGGAGGGAGCCAAGACCCAGTACTTC	CASRPKREGAKTQYF
TRBJ2-1	TRBV19	NA	TRBD2	TGTGCCAGTAGCCGCGGGGGAATGGCCACCGAGCAGTTCTTC	CASSRGGMATEQFF
TRBJ2-1	TRBV7-6	NA	TRBD2	TGTGCCAGCAGCGCCTTTAGCGGGAGGACTTACAATGAGCAGTTCTTC	CASSAFSGRTYNEQFF
TRBJ1-1	TRBV9	once	NA	TGTGCCAGCAGCCTGACCCCCGGGGAGAGCACTGAAGCTTTCTTT	CASSLTPGESTEAFF
TRBJ2-5	TRBV11-3	NA	NA	TGTGCCAGCAGCCGTAGTGGCGGGGCAGAGACCCAGTACTTC	CASSRSGGAETQYF
TRBJ1-4	TRBV19	NA	TRBD1	TGTGCCAGTACCACAGGGGCGGCGGGTGAAAAACTGTTTTTT	CASTTGAAGEKLFF
TRBJ2-3	TRBV7-8	NA	NA	TGTGCCACCTCTGGCCGTTTAACAGATACGCAGTATTTT	CATSGRLTDTQYF
TRBJ1-3	TRBV9	NA	NA	TGTGCCAGCAGCGTAACTGTTTCTGGAAACACCATATATTTT	CASSVTVSGNTIYF
TRBJ1-2	TRBV5-1	NA	NA	TGCGCCAGCAGCTTGGCAGGGGACTATGGCTACACCTTC	CASSLAGDYGYTF
TRBJ2-3	TRBV7-2	NA	NA	TGTGCCAGCAGCTTACGGGAGAGGGCGGGCACAGATACGCAGTATTTT	CASSLRERAGTDTQYF
TRBJ2-2	TRBV19	few	NA	TGTGCCAGTAGTCTAGACACGCAGTCCGGGGAGCTGTTTTTT	CASSLDTQSGELFF
TRBJ2-2	TRBV6-5	NA	TRBD2	TGTGCCAGCACTTTCGCTAGCGGGATTTCCGGGGAGCTGTTTTTT	CASTFASGISGELFF
TRBJ2-7	TRBV7-2	once	NA	TGTGCCAGCAGCTTGGAGGGACTTACTACGAGGGAGTACTTC	CASSLEGLTTREYF
TRBJ1-6	TRBV5-4	NA	NA	TGTGCCAGCAGCTTGGAGACTTCAAGTTCACCCCTCCACTTT	CASSLETSSSPLHF
TRBJ2-1	TRBV19	NA	TRBD2	TGTGCCAGTAGTAAAGGTGGGCGGGAGCACCCCTACAATGAGCAGTTCTTC	CASSKGGREHPYNEQFF
TRBJ1-1	TRBV6-5	NA	NA	TGTGCCAGTCGTACAGGGACGTACACTGAAGCTTTCTTT	CASRTGTYTEAFF
TRBJ1-2	TRBV5-1	NA	NA	TGCGCCAGCAGCTTCAGCAGGGAGGGCTATGGCTACACCTTC	CASSFSREGYGYTF
TRBJ1-1	TRBV5-1	NA	TRBD1	TGCGCCAGCGGACTTATGGGACAGGGGACGAACACTGAAGCTTTCTTT	CASGLMGQGTNTEAFF
TRBJ1-3	TRBV25-1	few	NA	TGTGCCAGCAGTGGCCTGGACAGCTATAGCTCTGGAAACACCATATATTTT	CASSGLDSYSSGNTIYF
TRBJ1-1	TRBV11-2	NA	NA	TGTGCCAGCAGCTTAGGTTTCGATTGGAGGGGGGGCACTGAAGCTTTCTTT	CASSLGFDWRGGTEAFF
TRBJ2-2	TRBV14	NA	TRBD2	TGTGCCAGCAGCCGAGGCAGCGGGAGGAACACCGGGGAGCTGTTTTTT	CASSRGSGRNTGELFF
TRBJ1-1	TRBV5-1	NA	NA	TGCGCCAGCAGCTTGGAGGCAGGGGCGGGTGAAGCTTTCTTT	CASSLEAGAGEAFF
TRBJ2-7	TRBV29-1	NA	TRBD2	TGCAGCATTAGCCCTACTAGCGGGTACGAGCAGTACTTC	CSISPTSGYEQYF
TRBJ1-5	TRBV6-6	NA	NA	TGTGCCAGCAGCCCAATCCCGCCCGGGTTGGCCCAGCATTTT	CASSPIPPGLAQHF
TRBJ2-3	TRBV24-1	NA	TRBD2	TGTGCCACCGCCGGGGGGGCCACAGATACGCAGTATTTT	CATAGGATDTQYF